These 10 T cell receptor beta chains share one sample of origin, sequenced in a study of memory CD4+ T cells and cytomegalovirus serostatus. The sort gate was single viable CD3+CD4+CD8-CD45RO+ cells for memory CD4+ T cells. Profiling relied on immunoSEQ multiplex PCR, and the TCRdb table lists in-frame clones only, not all of them. This repertoire shows around 40,000 clones, roughly four fifths found once; its top ten account for about 0.8%. Sequences were obtained from memory CD4+ T cells from blood. The source of these receptors is an adult in good health and CMV-seronegative.

This chain joins TRBV30 and TRBJ1-3, with D hard to call. Per the germline V gene, CDR1 is GTSNPN and CDR2 is SVGIG (reference sequence). This CDR3 spans 14 amino acids. The V gene lost 0 bases and the J gene lost 2 bases, with 8 bases spanning the gap. CDR3 amino acids: CAWSVRVPGNTIYF. DNA of the CDR3: TGTGCCTGGAGTGTCCGAGTCCCTGGAAACACCATATATTTT.

The chain links TRBV19 to TRBJ1-1; D remains ambiguous. Germline CDR1 is LNHDA and CDR2 is SQIVND (reference sequence). V was clipped by 0 bases and J by 1 base, with 21 bases between them. The CDR3 runs to 19 residues. CDR3 sequence (DNA): TGTGCCAGTAGTATAGAAAAGGGATCGAGCTACAGAAAGAACACTGAAGCTTTCTTT. Its translation: CASSIEKGSSYRKNTEAFF.

The gene calls are TRBV7-3 and TRBJ1-1; D uncertain. V lost 5 bases and J lost 4, with 11 bases in between. CDR3 length: 13 residues. The germline gives CDR1 SGHTA, CDR2 FQGTGA. CDR3 loop: CASSPGPLTEAFF. Written as DNA, the CDR3 is TGTGCCAGCAGCCCCGGGCCACTCACTGAAGCTTTCTTT. Full variable domain (rest looked up from reference TRBV7-3 and TRBJ1-1): GAGVSQTPSNKVTEKGKYVELRCDPISGHTALYWYRQSLGQGPEFLIYFQGTGAADDSGLPNDRFFAVRPEGSVSTLKIQRTERGDSAVYLCASSPGPLTEAFFGQGTRLTVV.

J is TRBJ2-7 and V is TRBV19; no clear D. V lost 6 bases and J 1 base, leaving 13 bases between the germline ends. The CDR3 contains 14 residues. Germline CDR1 LNHDA, CDR2 SQIVND (reference sequence). CDR3 nucleotide sequence: TGTGCCAGTAGCCCCCGATCTGATTCCTACGAGCAGTACTTC. Protein: CASSPRSDSYEQYF.

The chain employs TRBV2 and TRBJ2-1; TRBD2 agrees at 8 bases. The germline V gene has CDR1 SNHLY and CDR2 FYNNEI. CDR3 length: 16 residues. With V trimmed by 8 bases and J by 4 bases, 13 bases remained unmatched. CDR3 in DNA: TGTGCCAGCGCCTCTAAGGGAACTAGCGGTTACAATGAGCAGTTCTTC. Its translation: CASASKGTSGYNEQFF.

The V call is TRBV7-2, the J call TRBJ1-1; D might be TRBD1 (6 bases). Trimming took 1 base from V and 1 from J, leaving 10 bases between them. The CDR3 is made up of 15 amino acids. Germline V gives CDR1 SGHTA, CDR2 FQGNSA. The CDR3 coding sequence is TGTGCCAGCAGCTTAGTGGGGGGCAAGAACACTGAAGCTTTCTTT. This encodes CASSLVGGKNTEAFF.

V gene TRBV6-1 combines with J gene TRBJ1-1; D gene unclear. The CDR3 length is 14 residues. Trimming removed 2 bases at V and 2 bases at J, with 9 bases between. Germline V gene data show CDR1 as MNHNS and CDR2 as SASEGT. In nucleotides, the CDR3 is TGTGCCAGCAGTGAAATCGTGGCTAACACTGAAGCTTTCTTT. Protein sequence: CASSEIVANTEAFF.

This clone has more than one count but fewer than ten. This rearrangement joins TRBV30 to TRBJ2-2, with D unresolved. The germline gives CDR1 GTSNPN, CDR2 SVGIG (reference sequence). The CDR3 is 11 residues long. Trimming took off 5 bases at V and 7 bases at J, with 8 bases between the two ends. CDR3 nucleotides: TGTGCCTGGGAAAGGGACGGGGAGCTGTTTTTT. It translates to CAWERDGELFF.

The gene calls are TRBV19 and TRBJ2-5; TRBD1 matches at 10 bases. This CDR3 is 15 amino acids long. J gave up 1 base and V 6 bases, and 5 bases lay outside the gene matches. Germline CDR1 LNHDA, CDR2 SQIVND (reference sequence). The CDR3 region is CASRRGQGVQETQYF. For the CDR3, the DNA is TGTGCCAGTAGACGCGGACAGGGGGTCCAAGAGACCCAGTACTTC.

The V and J genes are TRBV14 and TRBJ2-3; D is undetermined. Trimming removed 0 bases from V and 2 bases from J, with 9 bases in between. CDR3 length: 15 residues. Germline CDR1 SGHDN, CDR2 FVKESK. The CDR3 nucleotides are TGTGCCAGCAGCCAAGATATAAAGTTCACAGATACGCAGTATTTT. It translates to CASSQDIKFTDTQYF.